Presented here are 29 T cell receptor beta chains from one specimen sequenced in a study of cytomegalovirus exposure and HLA in healthy donors. The PCR was carried out with 60 Vbeta primers and 13 Jbeta primers. Method: immunoSEQ multiplex PCR; TCRdb's copy keeps in-frame clones and lacks some. Of fewer than 200,000 clones in the sample, around 77% were seen once. The sequenced sample consisted of PBMCs. These receptors were taken from a man younger than 45 in good health and CMV-seropositive.

The chain couples TRBV27 to TRBJ1-1; 7 positions match TRBD1. V trimming: 3 bases; J trimming: 3 bases; junction bases outside the gene matches: 4. The CDR3 sequence is 14 residues long. Germline lookup yields CDR1 MNHEY and CDR2 SMNVEV (reference sequence). CDR3 nucleotides: TGTGCCAGCAGTTTGACAGGGAGGCACACTGAAGCTTTCTTT. Amino acid sequence: CASSLTGRHTEAFF.

In nucleotides, the CDR3 is TGCAGCGTTCTCACCGAGACAGGCTCGAACACCGGGGAGCTGTTTTTT. This encodes CSVLTETGSNTGELFF. V usage is TRBV29-1 and J usage is TRBJ2-2, with TRBD1 as a possible D gene (6 bases). Germline-derived CDR1 and CDR2 are SQVTM and ANQGSEA. This CDR3 comprises 16 residues. Between the trimmed V and J ends, which lost 5 bases and 0 bases, there was a span of 16 bases.

The rearrangement joins TRBV29-1 to TRBJ1-5; D gene unclear. CDR1 is SQVTM and CDR2 is ANQGSEA in the germline V gene. The germline V and J ends were trimmed by 3 bases and 7 bases, with 16 bases remaining between them. This CDR3 has 14 amino acids. The CDR3 region is CSVDRDKTRQPQHF. In nucleotides, the CDR3 is TGCAGCGTTGACCGCGACAAAACTCGGCAGCCCCAGCATTTT.

This clone was counted a single time. This chain uses TRBV19 with TRBJ1-6; D possibly corresponds to TRBD1 (5 bases). Germline lookup yields CDR1 LNHDA and CDR2 SQIVND (reference sequence). Deletions cut 9 bases from V and 1 base from J, with 10 bases between. This CDR3 has 14 amino acids. The CDR3 here is CASLGGSYNSPLHF. CDR3 in DNA: TGTGCCAGCCTGGGGGGTTCCTATAATTCACCCCTCCACTTT.

In its sample, this clone was seen a few times. This sequence joins TRBV30 and TRBJ1-5; D remains ambiguous. Germline CDR1 reads GTSNPN; CDR2 reads SVGIG (reference sequence). Trimming stripped 0 bases from V and 9 bases from J, with 9 bases between. CDR3 length equals 12 residues. CDR3 protein: CAWSVTGGPQHF. Written as DNA, the CDR3 is TGTGCCTGGAGTGTAACGGGTGGGCCCCAGCATTTT.

The chain uses TRBV5-6 and TRBJ2-3; no clear D gene. This CDR3 comprises 17 residues. V was cut by 2 bases and J by 0 bases, with 16 bases left in between. From germline, CDR1 is SGHDT and CDR2 YYEEEE. The CDR3 reads CASSLTPARLSTDTQYF. The DNA for the CDR3 is TGTGCCAGCAGCTTAACGCCCGCGCGCCTTAGCACAGATACGCAGTATTTT.

The gene calls are TRBV5-6 and TRBJ1-3, with D possibly matching TRBD1 (5 bases). The CDR3 covers 14 residues. V was cut by 4 bases and J by 3 bases, with 11 bases left in between. Germline CDR1 SGHDT, CDR2 YYEEEE. This CDR3 is CASSPQGFGNTIYF. The CDR3 DNA follows: TGTGCCAGCAGCCCTCAGGGATTTGGAAACACCATATATTTT.

This chain joins TRBV12-5 and TRBJ1-2, with 7 bases matching TRBD1. The CDR3 sequence is 11 residues long. V dropped 5 bases and J dropped 9; count of bases not matched to a gene: 3. Germline-derived CDR1 and CDR2 are LGHNT and FRNRAP. Here the CDR3 reads CASGTGDRYTF. DNA for the CDR3: TGTGCTAGTGGTACAGGGGATCGCTACACCTTC.

The V and J genes are TRBV7-6 and TRBJ2-1, with TRBD2 matching over 16 bases. V lost 4 bases, J lost 8 bases, and 5 bases stayed unmatched. The CDR3 consists of 16 residues. Germline V CDR1 and CDR2: SGHVS, FNYEAQ. This CDR3 reads CASSSGLAGGAYEQFF. CDR3 sequence (DNA): TGTGCCAGCAGCTCGGGACTAGCGGGGGGGGCGTATGAGCAGTTCTTC.

The V gene is TRBV2, the J gene TRBJ2-7; 7 nucleotides match TRBD2. The CDR3 has 14 residues. V lost 3 bases and J lost 0; bases outside the gene matches: 2. Germline values: CDR1 SNHLY, CDR2 FYNNEI. The CDR3 loop reads CASSDRGGSYEQYF. As DNA, the CDR3 is TGTGCCAGCAGTGATCGCGGGGGCTCCTACGAGCAGTACTTC.

The V gene is TRBV5-1, the J gene TRBJ2-2; 7 bases line up with TRBD2. The germline gives CDR1 SGHRS, CDR2 YFSETQ. J lost 7 bases, V lost 1 base, and 1 base had no gene match. This CDR3 comprises 13 residues. The CDR3 here is CASSLSSGGELFF. The DNA of the CDR3 is TGCGCCAGCAGCTTGTCTAGCGGCGGGGAGCTGTTTTTT.

V usage is TRBV25-1 and J usage is TRBJ2-5; D might be TRBD2 (6 bases). Judging by the DNA end, TRBJ2-7 fits better; the J call may be wrong. The CDR3 totals 14 residues. CDR1 and CDR2 (germline): MGHDK, SYGVNS. CDR3 residues: CASSEWGDSGEQYF. The CDR3 coding sequence is TGTGCCAGCAGTGAATGGGGGGATTCCGGCGAGCAGTACTTC.

To note about this clone: Other nucleotide sequences in the sample specify the same CDR3. The V and J genes are TRBV27 and TRBJ2-7; perhaps TRBD2 as D (6 bases). This CDR3 contains 14 residues. Germline CDR1 and CDR2: MNHEY and SMNVEV (reference sequence). Trimming took off 2 bases at V and 2 bases at J, with 10 bases between the two ends. The CDR3 bases are TGTGCCAGCAGTTTAGGGACTTCGCCCTACGAGCAGTACTTC. It translates to CASSLGTSPYEQYF.

This chain joins TRBV13 and TRBJ2-5; 11 bases line up with TRBD1. Germline V gene data show CDR1 as PRHDT and CDR2 as FYEKMQ (reference sequence). The J segment lost 4 bases and the V segment lost 5 bases, leaving 3 bases of the junction unmatched. CDR3 length equals 14 residues. CDR3: CASSGGQGVETQYF. DNA for the CDR3: TGTGCCAGCAGCGGGGGACAGGGGGTAGAGACCCAGTACTTC.

V gene TRBV18 combines with J gene TRBJ1-5; a weak D match, TRBD1 (6 bases). The V end was cut by 2 bases, the J end by 7 bases, with 12 bases between. The CDR3 has 14 residues. The germline CDR1 and CDR2 sequences are KGHSH and LQKENI. The CDR3: CASSPGAGVQPQHF. The CDR3 DNA reads TGTGCCAGCTCACCAGGGGCAGGGGTGCAGCCCCAGCATTTT.

The chain has TRBV9 and TRBJ2-3; the match to TRBD2 covers 7 bases. This CDR3 spans 17 amino acids. The V gene's germline CDR1 is SGDLS and CDR2 YYNGEE. The ends lost 3 bases at V and 0 bases at J; junction bases unmatched: 10. CDR3 region: CASSALKGSGSTDTQYF. Written as DNA, the CDR3 is TGTGCCAGCAGCGCCCTTAAGGGTAGCGGGAGCACAGATACGCAGTATTTT.

V and J are TRBV11-2 and TRBJ2-3, with 13 bases lining up with TRBD2. Germline loops: CDR1 SGHAT, CDR2 FQNNGV. The CDR3 is 15 amino acids. Trimming at V came to 3 bases and at J to 6 bases, leaving 3 bases not matched to a gene. The CDR3 spells CASSLGTSGDDTQYF. The DNA for the CDR3 is TGTGCCAGCAGCTTGGGGACTAGCGGGGATGATACGCAGTATTTT.

The chain recombines TRBV2 with TRBJ2-2; TRBD1 is a possible D gene (5 bases). V gave up 7 bases and J gave up 0 bases, with 12 bases separating them. The CDR3 consists of 15 residues. Germline lookup yields CDR1 SNHLY and CDR2 FYNNEI. This CDR3 reads CASTVDSANTGELFF. The CDR3 DNA sequence: TGTGCCAGCACTGTAGACAGTGCGAACACCGGGGAGCTGTTTTTT.

The chain is built from TRBV7-9 and TRBJ2-5; D gene uncertain. Germline V lookup: CDR1 SEHNR, CDR2 FQNEAQ (reference sequence). V was pared by 5 bases and J by 4 bases, with 5 bases between. There are 11 residues in the CDR3. The CDR3 sequence: CASSERETQYF. Written as DNA, the CDR3 is TGTGCCAGCAGCGAGAGAGAGACCCAGTACTTC.

This chain uses TRBV2 with TRBJ2-7; D is undetermined. Between the trimmed V and J ends, which lost 6 bases and 0 bases, there was a span of 12 bases. Germline CDR1 SNHLY, CDR2 FYNNEI. CDR3 size: 14 residues. In DNA form, the CDR3 reads TGTGCCAGCAGAGACACGACAAGCTCCTACGAGCAGTACTTC. Protein product: CASRDTTSSYEQYF.

Comment on this clone: Other nucleotide sequences from this sample produce the same CDR3. The chain employs TRBV28 and TRBJ1-5; D is unclear. The CDR3 consists of 12 residues. With 3 bases removed from V and 5 bases from J, the gap between germline ends came to 5 bases. The germline V gene encodes CDR1 MDHEN and CDR2 SYDVKM. CDR3 DNA: TGTGCCAGCAGTTTGCTACATCAGCCCCAGCATTTT. This codes for CASSLLHQPQHF.

This sequence joins TRBV5-1 and TRBJ1-1; 8 positions agree with TRBD1. With V trimmed by 4 bases and J by 3 bases, 8 bases remained unmatched. CDR1 SGHRS and CDR2 YFSETQ come from the germline V gene. CDR3 size: 15 residues. The CDR3 sequence: CASSRTGTGDTEAFF. The CDR3 coding sequence is TGCGCCAGCAGCCGGACCGGGACAGGCGACACTGAAGCTTTCTTT.

The chain couples TRBV18 to TRBJ2-1; 9 bases align to TRBD2. The CDR3 spans 17 residues. The V gene's germline CDR1 is KGHSH and CDR2 LQKENI. V was clipped by 1 base and J by 2 bases; unmatched bases: 6. The CDR3 spells CASSPLVASGTYNEQFF. CDR3 DNA: TGTGCCAGCTCACCACTCGTGGCTAGCGGGACCTACAATGAGCAGTTCTTC.

V gene TRBV7-6 combines with J gene TRBJ1-3; D remains ambiguous. There are 16 residues in the CDR3. CDR1 and CDR2 from the germline V gene are SGHVS and FNYEAQ. V dropped 2 bases and J dropped 0 bases, with 11 bases sitting between them. This CDR3 is CASSLRPRDSGNTIYF. The CDR3 DNA follows: TGTGCCAGCAGCTTACGACCTCGGGACTCTGGAAACACCATATATTTT.

The chain recombines TRBV6-1 with TRBJ1-1; 8 bases agree with TRBD1. This CDR3 has 14 amino acids. V shed 6 bases, J shed 1 base, and the junction held 4 bases outside the gene matches. Germline V lookup: CDR1 MNHNS, CDR2 SASEGT. The CDR3 spells CASRIQGGNTEAFF. CDR3 nucleotide sequence: TGTGCCAGCAGAATACAGGGGGGGAACACTGAAGCTTTCTTT.

The gene calls are TRBV11-3 and TRBJ1-5; D is ambiguous. Looked up from germline, CDR1 is SGHNT and CDR2 is YENEEA. The ends were cut back, 1 base at V and 2 bases at J, with 12 bases in the middle. The CDR3 extends over 16 amino acids. The CDR3 DNA reads TGTGCCAGCAGCTTAGTCTCAGGTATGGGCAATCAGCCCCAGCATTTT. Translating it yields CASSLVSGMGNQPQHF.

The rearrangement links TRBV5-1 to TRBJ2-5, with 7 bases that match TRBD2. CDR1 is SGHRS, CDR2 YFSETQ, per germline. The CDR3 is 16 residues long. The V and J ends lost 6 bases and 5 bases, in that order; junction bases with no gene match: 16. CDR3 DNA: TGCGCCAGCACGTTAACCAGGAACCGGGGGGTCGAGACCCAGTACTTC. Translated: CASTLTRNRGVETQYF. Combining the CDR3 with reference TRBV5-1 and TRBJ2-5 gives the whole variable domain KAGVTQTPRYLIKTRGQQVTLSCSPISGHRSVSWYQQTPGQGLQFLFEYFSETQRNKGNFPGRFSGRQFSNSRSEMNVSTLELGDSALYLCASTLTRNRGVETQYFGPGTRLLVL.

This clone was found once. The V call is TRBV18, the J call TRBJ1-1; a weak D match, TRBD1 (6 bases). Germline V lookup: CDR1 KGHSH, CDR2 LQKENI. V shed 4 bases and J shed 4 bases, with 10 bases lying between them. This CDR3 is 13 amino acids long. The CDR3 DNA reads as TGTGCCAGCTCACTGGACAGCGGCACTGAAGCTTTCTTT. Encoded protein: CASSLDSGTEAFF.

The chain carries TRBV7-2 and TRBJ2-3; D is perhaps TRBD2 (6 bases). This CDR3 is 15 amino acids long. Trimming cost V 1 base and J 1 base, with 9 bases left between them. The germline V gene encodes CDR1 SGHTA and CDR2 FQGNSA. Written as DNA, the CDR3 is TGTGCCAGCAGCTTAGGATTAGCGGGCACAGATACGCAGTATTTT. Amino acids: CASSLGLAGTDTQYF.